This TCR beta chain derives from a study of cytomegalovirus exposure and HLA in healthy donors. Study-level findings and limits: Later analysis identified several of the most significant clusters that appeared linked to common viral pathogens.

The table lists this clone with a few counts. Antigen specificity is unknown. The PCR had 60 Vbeta and 13 Jbeta primers. Some clones are missing from TCRdb's copy, which holds only in-frame ones; the method was immunoSEQ multiplex PCR. The sample records 95,000 to 100,000 clones, around 76% being singletons. The TCR sequence derives from a human donor in good health. Input material: PBMCs.

The CDR3 coding sequence is TGTGCCAGCAGCCCCCCAGGGTCCGGGGCCAACGTCCTGACTTTC. It specifies CASSPPGSGANVLTF. This sequence joins TRBV5-4 and TRBJ2-6; tentatively, D is TRBD1 (5 bases). V was pared by 4 bases and J by 4 bases, with 12 bases between. CDR1 and CDR2 (germline): SGHNT, YYREEE (reference sequence). The CDR3 contains 15 residues.